The 25 T cell receptor beta chains below all came from one sample that was sequenced in a study of post-analysis software for immune sequencing data. Study outcomes and limitations: About 5 TRBV segments were more frequent in patients than controls; TRBV5-6, TRBV5-1 and TRBV20-1 belonged to this group.

No antigen has been identified for these receptors. Researchers reported that TCR beta cDNA libraries carried unique molecular identifiers. TCRdb passed the PCR reads through MiXCR, listing each CDR3 protein once. The sample gives more than 450,000 distinct CDR3 sequences, roughly 40% of which show up once; roughly 1.8% is in the top ten. Sequencing input: blood. These receptors all stem from a girl aged 10-17 years with multiple sclerosis.

On this clonotype: A much larger clonotype is one base distant, so this may be a read error. The chain has TRBV3-1 and TRBJ2-7, with 8 bases matching TRBD2. Trimming took 1 base from V and 5 from J; bases not matched to a gene: 1. CDR3 length: 13 amino acids. The germline V gene has CDR1 LGHDT and CDR2 YNNKEL (reference sequence). For the CDR3, the DNA is TGTGCCAGCAGCCAAGTGCGGGGGGACGAGCAGTACTTC. Its protein product is CASSQVRGDEQYF.

The CDR3 here is CASRLARSSGKGEQYF. CDR3 nucleotides: TGTGCCAGCAGACTCGCGCGTAGTAGCGGGAAAGGCGAGCAGTACTTC. The chain couples TRBV12-3 or TRBV12-4 to TRBJ2-7, with TRBD2 matching over 8 bases. This CDR3 spans 16 amino acids. The trim removed 6 bases at V and 6 bases at J, leaving 16 bases unmatched.

This clonotype was observed a handful of times. V gene TRBV12-3 or TRBV12-4 combines with J gene TRBJ2-7, with TRBD2 matching 8 bases. Trimming removed 5 bases from V and 0 bases from J; junction bases left unmatched: 3. The CDR3 spans 14 residues. The CDR3 region has the DNA TGTGCCAGCAGTCAGCTAGCGGGCTCCTACGAGCAGTACTTC. This codes for CASSQLAGSYEQYF.

A single count supports this clonotype. The chain uses TRBV7-9 and TRBJ1-2; D unresolved. The CDR3 has 14 residues. The ends were cut back, 0 bases at V and 4 bases at J, with 9 bases in the middle. In germline, CDR1 is SEHNR, CDR2 FQNEAQ (reference sequence). The CDR3 sequence: CASSLARTAYGYTF. The DNA for the CDR3 is TGTGCCAGCAGCTTAGCCCGGACTGCCTATGGCTACACCTTC.

The gene calls are TRBV7-8 and TRBJ1-5; D is undetermined. The CDR3 is 16 residues long. Germline CDR1 reads SGHVS; CDR2 reads FQNEAQ. The V end lost 5 bases, the J end lost 0 bases, and 14 bases lay between the germline ends. The CDR3 is CASSHPYTDSNQPQHF. Written as DNA, the CDR3 is TGTGCCAGCAGCCACCCATACACGGATAGCAATCAGCCCCAGCATTTT. Full variable domain (remainder filled in from reference TRBV7-8 and TRBJ1-5): GAGVSQSPRYKVAKRGQDVALRCDPISGHVSLFWYQQALGQGPEFLTYFQNEAQLDKSGLPSDRFFAERPEGSVSTLKIQRTQQEDSAVYLCASSHPYTDSNQPQHFGDGTRLSIL.

V usage is TRBV12-3 or TRBV12-4 and J usage is TRBJ2-1; TRBD1 might be the D (6 bases). Judging by the DNA end, TRBJ2-7 fits better; the J call may be wrong. CDR3 length: 11 amino acids. CDR3 sequence: CAIERDNEQYF. In nucleotides, the CDR3 is TGTGCCATTGAGAGGGACAATGAGCAGTACTTC.

The CDR3 region is CSSRVTTEAFF. CDR3 sequence (DNA): TGCAGCTCCCGAGTTACCACTGAAGCTTTCTTT. V and J are TRBV29-1 and TRBJ1-1; D gene uncertain. V lost 8 bases and J 4 bases, leaving 11 bases between the germline ends. Germline lookup yields CDR1 SQVTM and CDR2 ANQGSEA. The CDR3 consists of 11 residues. The entire variable domain, with the rest obtained from reference TRBV29-1 and TRBJ1-1, is as follows: SAVISQKPSRDICQRGTSLTIQCQVDSQVTMMFWYRQQPGQSLTLIATANQGSEATYESGFVIDKFPISRPNLTFSTLTVSNMSPEDSSIYLCSSRVTTEAFFGQGTRLTVV.

The genes are TRBV3-1 and TRBJ2-5; D uncertain. Germline CDR1 is LGHDT and CDR2 is YNNKEL (reference sequence). The CDR3 consists of 14 residues. Trimming stripped 0 bases from V and 2 bases from J, with 7 bases between. For the CDR3, the DNA is TGTGCCAGCAGCCAAGACCTAGGGCAAGAGACCCAGTACTTC. It yields the protein CASSQDLGQETQYF.

The genes are TRBV20-1 and TRBJ1-1, with 12 bases lining up with TRBD1. In germline, CDR1 is DFQATT, CDR2 SNEGSKA (reference sequence). CDR3 length: 13 residues. V lost 6 bases to trimming and J lost 5 bases; unmatched junction nucleotides: 4. CDR3 region: CSAGQGAMTEAFF. CDR3 DNA: TGCAGTGCGGGACAGGGGGCGATGACTGAAGCTTTCTTT.

V usage is TRBV14 and J usage is TRBJ2-3; a possible D gene is TRBD1 (5 bases). Per germline, CDR1 SGHDN and CDR2 FVKESK. The length of the CDR3 is 16 residues. Trimming left V 2 bases short and J 2 bases short, with 14 bases between. The DNA for the CDR3 is TGTGCCAGCAGCCAACAAAGGGGTATAATCACAGATACGCAGTATTTT. Encoded protein: CASSQQRGIITDTQYF.

The rearrangement uses TRBV4-2 and TRBJ1-1; D gene uncertain. Looked up from germline, CDR1 is LGHNA and CDR2 is YNFKEQ. V lost 0 bases and J lost 0, with 8 bases in between. The CDR3 consists of 15 residues. CDR3 coding DNA: TGTGCCAGCAGCCAAGAGGGCACTATGAACACTGAAGCTTTCTTT. Its protein is CASSQEGTMNTEAFF.

The V gene is TRBV27, the J gene TRBJ2-5; no clear D gene. V lost 7 bases and J 4 bases, leaving 7 bases between the germline ends. The CDR3 consists of 11 residues. Germline V gene lookup returns CDR1 MNHEY and CDR2 SMNVEV (reference sequence). The CDR3 sequence is CASTKGETQYF. CDR3 bases: TGTGCCAGCACCAAAGGAGAGACCCAGTACTTC.

The chain is built from TRBV9 and TRBJ1-4; the D is unclear. Per germline, CDR1 SGDLS and CDR2 YYNGEE. Trimming took 0 bases from V and 0 from J, leaving 6 bases between them. The CDR3 loop spans 15 amino acids. CDR3 in DNA: TGTGCCAGCAGCGTAGGCCATGCAACTAATGAAAAACTGTTTTTT. It is translated as CASSVGHATNEKLFF.

This sequence joins TRBV6-4 and TRBJ2-2, with D perhaps TRBD2 (5 bases). The CDR3 is made up of 13 amino acids. Deletions cut 6 bases from V and 0 bases from J, with 5 bases between. The germline CDR1 and CDR2 sequences are MRHNA and SNTAGT. The CDR3: CASSGTNTGELFF. The CDR3 region has the DNA TGTGCCAGCAGCGGGACGAACACCGGGGAGCTGTTTTTT.

This chain joins TRBV14 and TRBJ2-1; D gene unclear. V lost 2 bases and J lost 7, with 9 bases in between. Germline V gene data show CDR1 as SGHDN and CDR2 as FVKESK. The CDR3 is 13 amino acids. The CDR3 DNA follows: TGTGCCAGCAGCCAACTTGACGGGAATGAGCAGTTCTTC. Translated, it gives CASSQLDGNEQFF. Using reference TRBV14 and TRBJ2-1 for the parts outside the CDR3, the full variable domain is EAGVTQFPSHSVIEKGQTVTLRCDPISGHDNLYWYRRVMGKEIKFLLHFVKESKQDESGMPNNRFLAERTGGTYSTLKVQPAELEDSGVYFCASSQLDGNEQFFGPGTRLTVL.

This clonotype was picked up a small number of times. V usage is TRBV20-1 and J usage is TRBJ1-2, with D perhaps matching TRBD1 (5 bases). Looked up from germline, CDR1 is DFQATT and CDR2 is SNEGSKA (reference sequence). Trimming cost V 3 bases and J 8 bases, with 16 bases left between them. This CDR3 spans 13 amino acids. CDR3 residues: CSASGRGGEGYTF. The CDR3 region has the DNA TGCAGTGCTAGCGGTAGGGGAGGGGAAGGCTACACCTTC.

The chain employs TRBV30 and TRBJ2-7, with 7 bases identical to TRBD1. CDR3 size: 11 residues. V gave up 7 bases and J gave up 2 bases; unmatched junction bases: 2. Germline-derived CDR1 and CDR2 are GTSNPN and SVGIG (reference sequence). The CDR3 protein is CASGQAYEQYF. CDR3 coding DNA: TGTGCCTCCGGACAGGCCTACGAGCAGTACTTC.

The chain employs TRBV5-1 and TRBJ2-7; a weak D match, TRBD1 (6 bases). Trimming pared 0 bases from V and 3 bases from J, leaving 13 bases between. The CDR3 has 15 amino acids. CDR1 and CDR2 (germline): SGHRS, YFSETQ. The CDR3 nucleotides are TGCGCCAGCAGCTTGGCAGGGGATTCGTACTACGAGCAGTACTTC. It is translated as CASSLAGDSYYEQYF.

This clonotype was counted many times. One junction end does not reproduce the germline sequence, and a read error may be involved. The rearrangement joins TRBV3-1 to TRBJ2-3; D unresolved. CDR3 length equals 12 residues. Per the germline V gene, CDR1 is LGHDT and CDR2 is YNNKEL (reference sequence). The CDR3: CASSQGRDTQYF. CDR3 bases: TGCGCCAGCAGCCAAGGGCGGGATACGCAGTATTTT.

The CDR3 DNA follows: TGCGCCAGCAGCCGGGAGACAGCGAACTATGGCTACACCTTC. Encoded protein: CASSRETANYGYTF. This rearrangement joins TRBV4-1 to TRBJ1-2; possibly TRBD1 for D (5 bases). Deletions cut 4 bases from V and 2 bases from J, with 11 bases between. The germline V gene has CDR1 MGHRA and CDR2 YSYEKL. The CDR3 covers 14 residues.

This clonotype was counted only a few times. This rearrangement joins TRBV6-5 to TRBJ2-7; TRBD1 matches 7 bases. This CDR3 contains 14 residues. Germline-derived CDR1 and CDR2 are MNHEY and SVGAGI. V was pared by 4 bases and J by 2 bases, with 5 bases of the junction left unmatched. CDR3 in amino acids: CASSSGTVTYEQYF. The CDR3 DNA is TGTGCCAGCAGTTCCGGGACAGTTACCTACGAGCAGTACTTC.

In its sample, this clonotype was seen a few times. J is TRBJ2-1 and V is TRBV20-1, with D tentatively TRBD2 (6 bases). With 5 bases removed from V and 4 bases from J, the gap between germline ends came to 18 bases. The CDR3 covers 15 residues. CDR1 is DFQATT and CDR2 is SNEGSKA in the germline V gene (reference sequence). The CDR3 spells CSAHAPGGSYNEQFF. The CDR3 DNA is TGCAGTGCTCACGCCCCCGGGGGATCATACAATGAGCAGTTCTTC.

J is TRBJ2-4 and V is TRBV5-1, with 10 bases aligning to TRBD2. The J call may be faulty, since TRBJ2-7 better matches the DNA end. The CDR3 sequence is 14 residues long. CDR1 and CDR2 (germline): SGHRS, YFSETQ. The CDR3 here is CASNPAGGPYEQYF. CDR3 bases: TGCGCCAGCAACCCAGCGGGAGGGCCCTACGAGCAGTACTTC.

V and J are TRBV7-9 and TRBJ2-1; tentative D call: TRBD2 (5 bases). This CDR3 spans 14 amino acids. Looked up from germline, CDR1 is SEHNR and CDR2 is FQNEAQ (reference sequence). Trimming shortened V by 2 bases and J by 2 bases, and 7 bases separated the two germline ends. The DNA for the CDR3 is TGTGCCAGCAGCTTAAGCGGCCCCTACAATGAGCAGTTCTTC. Translation gives CASSLSGPYNEQFF.

This clonotype was detected only a few times. Germline and junction disagree at one end, which may indicate a read error. J is TRBJ2-1 and V is TRBV12-3 or TRBV12-4, with 12 bases matching TRBD2. This CDR3 is 15 amino acids long. The CDR3 sequence is CAGSLPGLAGNEQFF. CDR3 nucleotide sequence: TGTGCCGGCAGCCTCCCGGGACTAGCGGGCAATGAGCAGTTCTTC.